This T cell receptor beta chain was profiled in a study of T cells after yellow fever vaccination. A process of 5'RACE template switching, which added a universal primer site and UMIs, was used to make TCR cDNA. TCRdb independently ran MiXCR on the 5' RACE reads; one entry per CDR3 protein. Of a few hundred thousand distinct CDR3 sequences in the sample, over 4% were seen once. Overall study findings and caveats: Post-booster reappearance was seen for most primary-vaccination clones (around 97% CD4, 80% to 90% CD8). On re-exposure, the response was weaker but peaked faster, at day 5 versus 15.

CDR1 is MNHEY, CDR2 SMNVEV, per germline (reference sequence). The CDR3 is 15 amino acids. Trimming took 3 bases from V and 1 from J, leaving 12 bases between them. Remarks on this clonotype: Its antigen remains unknown.

This rearrangement joins TRBV27 to TRBJ2-5; possibly TRBD1 for D (5 bases). The sequence was obtained from a man younger than 35 who received the YFV17D yellow fever vaccine. This specimen was PBMCs, taken 5 days after the yellow fever booster vaccination. The CDR3 sequence is CASSLSPTGQETQYF. In nucleotides, the CDR3 is TGTGCCAGCAGTTTGTCCCCAACAGGCCAAGAGACCCAGTACTTC.